Presented here are 18 T cell receptor beta chains from one specimen sequenced in a study of cytomegalovirus exposure and HLA in healthy donors. This PCR relied on a set of 60 Vbeta primers and 13 Jbeta primers. Assay: immunoSEQ multiplex PCR; the TCRdb copy retains only in-frame clones and omits some. The sample has 150,000 to 200,000 clones; roughly 85% are singletons. Sequenced sample: PBMCs. The source of these receptors is a man in his forties in good health and CMV-seropositive.

This clone has a handful of counts. The rearrangement links TRBV7-2 to TRBJ2-3; a possible D gene is TRBD2 (5 bases). V was shortened by 3 bases and J by 3 bases, with 10 bases between the two germline ends. Germline loops: CDR1 SGHTA, CDR2 FQGNSA. CDR3 length: 14 amino acids. DNA for the CDR3: TGTGCCAGCAGCTTCGGACTGACGACAGATACGCAGTATTTT. Protein: CASSFGLTTDTQYF.

This chain links TRBV5-1 with TRBJ2-6; 10 bases line up with TRBD1. There are 16 residues in the CDR3. V was pared by 4 bases and J by 12 bases, with 13 bases of the junction left unmatched. In germline, CDR1 is SGHRS, CDR2 YFSETQ. The CDR3 coding sequence is TGCGCCAGCAGCCTTGAACCGGGACAGGGGTCGGGCGTCCTGACTTTC. Translating it yields CASSLEPGQGSGVLTF.

V usage is TRBV5-1 and J usage is TRBJ1-1; TRBD1 aligns across 10 bases. This CDR3 is built from 17 residues. CDR1 is SGHRS and CDR2 is YFSETQ in the germline V gene. V lost 3 bases and J lost 5; bases outside the gene matches: 13. CDR3: CASSWRGDRGRGTEAFF. The CDR3 DNA sequence: TGCGCCAGCAGCTGGAGGGGCGACAGGGGGCGCGGAACTGAAGCTTTCTTT.

This clone was seen a few times. The chain uses TRBV6-5 and TRBJ1-3; D is ambiguous. Per the germline V gene, CDR1 is MNHEY and CDR2 is SVGAGI. The CDR3 has 13 amino acids. V was pared by 4 bases and J by 3 bases, with 7 bases between. The CDR3 region is CASSWTRGNTIYF. The CDR3 nucleotides read TGTGCCAGCAGTTGGACTCGTGGAAACACCATATATTTT.

Regarding this clone: At one boundary the junction diverges from the germline segment, which might be a read error. This chain links TRBV2 with TRBJ2-6; the D gene is possibly TRBD1 (5 bases). Looked up from germline, CDR1 is SNHLY and CDR2 is FYNNEI. CDR3 size: 14 residues. CDR3 loop: CASSDVSGANGLTF. Here the CDR3 DNA reads TGTGCCAGCAGTGACGTCTCTGGGGCCAACGGCCTGACTTTC.

The V call is TRBV28, the J call TRBJ2-3, with a possible D match to TRBD1 (6 bases). The CDR3 covers 15 residues. CDR1 is MDHEN and CDR2 is SYDVKM in the germline V gene. Trimming shortened V by 6 bases and J by 3 bases, and 16 bases separated the two germline ends. The CDR3 DNA reads as TGTGCCAGCAGGGGGGCAGGGATTGGGACAGATACGCAGTATTTT. Residues: CASRGAGIGTDTQYF.

The chain employs TRBV6-1 and TRBJ2-2, with TRBD1 identical over 9 bases. This CDR3 region has 17 residues. Germline values: CDR1 MNHNS, CDR2 SASEGT. The trim removed 2 bases at V and 6 bases at J, leaving 10 bases unmatched. CDR3 nucleotides: TGTGCCAGCAGTGAACGCCCCACAGGGGGCGCTCCCGGGGAGCTGTTTTTT. It specifies CASSERPTGGAPGELFF.

This clone was seen a few times. The V and J genes are TRBV6-1 and TRBJ2-7, with 11 bases aligning to TRBD1. V was clipped by 3 bases and J by 6 bases; unmatched bases: 7. Germline CDR1 reads MNHNS; CDR2 reads SASEGT. The CDR3 covers 15 residues. The CDR3: CASSDVGTGGVEQYF. CDR3 in DNA: TGTGCCAGCAGTGATGTGGGGACAGGGGGAGTCGAGCAGTACTTC.

The chain carries TRBV29-1 and TRBJ1-2; D is perhaps TRBD1 (5 bases). Trimming removed 6 bases at V and 5 bases at J, with 13 bases between. The germline gives CDR1 SQVTM, CDR2 ANQGSEA. This CDR3 is 12 amino acids long. The CDR3 bases are TGCAGCGTAGGGGCGGGGGGGTATGGCTACACCTTC. Its translation: CSVGAGGYGYTF.

The J gene is TRBJ2-1, the V gene TRBV11-3, with 9 bases that match TRBD2. Germline loops: CDR1 SGHNT, CDR2 YENEEA. The CDR3 is 16 amino acids. The V and J ends lost 5 bases and 1 base, in that order; junction bases with no gene match: 6. The CDR3 nucleotides read TGTGCCAGCAGCCCCTGGGCGGGAGGGTCCTACAATGAGCAGTTCTTC. Protein: CASSPWAGGSYNEQFF.

The chain joins TRBV11-2 to TRBJ2-1; TRBD2 agrees at 11 bases. CDR1 is SGHAT and CDR2 is FQNNGV in the germline V gene. The CDR3 length is 16 residues. Losses at the gene ends were 4 bases for V and 4 bases for J; bases not matched to a gene: 6. This CDR3 is CASSYPGLAVYNEQFF. The CDR3 DNA is TGTGCCAGCAGCTACCCGGGACTAGCGGTTTACAATGAGCAGTTCTTC. Variable domain in full (rest from reference TRBV11-2 and TRBJ2-1): EAGVAQSPRYKIIEKRQSVAFWCNPISGHATLYWYQQILGQGPKLLIQFQNNGVVDDSQLPKDRFSAERLKGVDSTLKIQPAKLEDSAVYLCASSYPGLAVYNEQFFGPGTRLTVL.

The chain is built from TRBV5-4 and TRBJ2-1; 16 positions agree with TRBD2. This CDR3 has 16 amino acids. The germline V gene encodes CDR1 SGHNT and CDR2 YYREEE (reference sequence). The V gene end was trimmed by 4 bases and the J gene end by 7 bases; junction bases not matched to a gene: 5. CDR3 DNA: TGTGCCAGCAGCAAGGGACTAGCGGGAGGGGCGAATGAGCAGTTCTTC. It encodes CASSKGLAGGANEQFF.

The chain carries TRBV2 and TRBJ2-1; the D gene is possibly TRBD2 (5 bases). The CDR3 runs 15 residues. Trimming removed 5 bases from V and 5 bases from J, with 16 bases in between. CDR1 SNHLY and CDR2 FYNNEI come from the germline V gene. CDR3 in DNA: TGTGCCAGCAGTAGAGCGGAGGCCCCGGACAATGAGCAGTTCTTC. Amino acid sequence: CASSRAEAPDNEQFF.

J is TRBJ1-1 and V is TRBV28; D gene ambiguous. The CDR3 contains 13 residues. V gave up 6 bases and J gave up 2 bases, with 10 bases separating them. Germline V lookup: CDR1 MDHEN, CDR2 SYDVKM. The CDR3 nucleotides are TGTGCCAGCAGAGGAACAGTAAACACTGAAGCTTTCTTT. Its protein product is CASRGTVNTEAFF.

This rearrangement joins TRBV7-3 to TRBJ1-1; D is uncertain. Between the trimmed V and J ends, which lost 2 bases and 1 base, there was a span of 11 bases. Germline values: CDR1 SGHTA, CDR2 FQGTGA. The CDR3 has 15 amino acids. In DNA, the CDR3 is TGTGCCAGCAGCTTAGGGCCAGACCCGAACACTGAAGCTTTCTTT. Translating it yields CASSLGPDPNTEAFF. The full variable domain, its missing parts supplied by reference TRBV7-3 and TRBJ1-1, is GAGVSQTPSNKVTEKGKYVELRCDPISGHTALYWYRQSLGQGPEFLIYFQGTGAADDSGLPNDRFFAVRPEGSVSTLKIQRTERGDSAVYLCASSLGPDPNTEAFFGQGTRLTVV.

CDR3 in amino acids: CASVRDRGNQETQYF. Here the CDR3 DNA reads TGTGCCAGCGTAAGGGACAGGGGAAACCAAGAGACCCAGTACTTC. This chain joins TRBV6-1 and TRBJ2-5; TRBD1 matches 10 bases. The germline gives CDR1 MNHNS, CDR2 SASEGT. The length of the CDR3 is 15 residues. Trimming at V came to 8 bases and at J to 0 bases, leaving 6 bases not matched to a gene.

Turning to this clone: One end of the junction varies from germline; a read error may be responsible. The J gene is TRBJ2-6, the V gene TRBV11-2, with D tentatively TRBD2 (6 bases). The CDR3 is 19 residues long. The germline V gene encodes CDR1 SGHAT and CDR2 FQNNGV. The CDR3 is CASSSGRGRKAAGANALTF. DNA of the CDR3: TGTGCCAGCAGCTCAGGGCGGGGCCGGAAGGCGGCTGGGGCCAACGCCCTGACTTTC.

This chain connects TRBV2 to TRBJ2-7, with a tentative D call TRBD2 (6 bases). This CDR3 region has 13 residues. Germline V CDR1 and CDR2: SNHLY, FYNNEI. The V end lost 7 bases, the J end lost 1 base, and 11 bases lay between the germline ends. The CDR3: CASMRGSSYEQYF. The CDR3 DNA reads as TGTGCCAGCATGCGGGGTAGTTCCTACGAGCAGTACTTC.